Presented here are 14 T cell receptor beta chains from one specimen sequenced in a study of blood T cell repertoires in COVID-19. Sequenced by immunoSEQ multiplex PCR; TCRdb stores in-frame clones only, minus some. The table has under 200,000 clones, about 80% seen once. The sequenced material came from PBMCs or T cells enriched from blood (not recorded which). Source of these receptors: a woman aged 55-75 years who had recovered from COVID-19.

This clone was detected only a few times. The chain couples TRBV5-1 to TRBJ1-4, with TRBD1 as a possible D gene (5 bases). The CDR3 is made up of 13 amino acids. The germline V gene has CDR1 SGHRS and CDR2 YFSETQ. The V gene lost 5 bases and the J gene lost 8 bases, with 13 bases spanning the gap. CDR3 nucleotides: TGCGCCAGCAGTGATTCGGGGGGAGAAAAACTGTTTTTT. Translating gives CASSDSGGEKLFF.

V gene TRBV5-1 combines with J gene TRBJ2-2; TRBD1 aligns across 8 bases. The CDR3 extends over 16 amino acids. Per germline, CDR1 SGHRS and CDR2 YFSETQ. Trimming removed 4 bases from V and 4 bases from J; junction bases left unmatched: 9. The CDR3 reads CASSPDQGAVTGELFF. The CDR3 DNA sequence: TGCGCCAGCAGCCCTGATCAGGGGGCGGTCACCGGGGAGCTGTTTTTT.

This chain connects TRBV15 to TRBJ2-5; 7 nucleotides agree with TRBD1. Germline CDR1 is LNHNV and CDR2 is YYDKDF (reference sequence). Trimming at V came to 8 bases and at J to 4 bases, leaving 16 bases not matched to a gene. The CDR3 spans 16 residues. The chain's CDR3 is CATSRIPVAGGETQYF. CDR3 sequence (DNA): TGTGCCACCTCAAGGATACCGGTGGCAGGGGGAGAGACCCAGTACTTC.

This sequence joins TRBV6-5 and TRBJ2-1; TRBD2 matches at 9 bases. Losses at the gene ends were 11 bases for V and 7 bases for J; bases not matched to a gene: 12. This CDR3 has 14 amino acids. The germline CDR1 and CDR2 sequences are MNHEY and SVGAGI. The CDR3 loop reads CASRLAGFTNEQFF. Written as DNA, the CDR3 is TGTGCCTCACGGCTAGCGGGGTTCACAAATGAGCAGTTCTTC.

This clone was seen a few times. The chain uses TRBV2 and TRBJ1-6; D unclear. Germline CDR1 SNHLY, CDR2 FYNNEI. This CDR3 has 12 amino acids. V lost 6 bases and J 10 bases, leaving 10 bases between the germline ends. The CDR3 region has the DNA TGTGCCAGCAGGAGCGATAGGTCACCCCTCCACTTT. This encodes CASRSDRSPLHF.

The J gene is TRBJ1-1, the V gene TRBV2; tentatively, D is TRBD1 (5 bases). Germline CDR1 reads SNHLY; CDR2 reads FYNNEI. V was cut by 4 bases and J by 4 bases, with 10 bases left in between. The CDR3 extends over 13 amino acids. The DNA of the CDR3 is TGTGCCAGCAGTGGCATGGGGGGCACTGAAGCTTTCTTT. Protein sequence: CASSGMGGTEAFF.

The V gene is TRBV7-6, the J gene TRBJ2-5, with 9 bases aligning to TRBD2. The CDR3 contains 14 residues. The germline V gene encodes CDR1 SGHVS and CDR2 FNYEAQ. V dropped 8 bases and J dropped 5; count of bases not matched to a gene: 9. The CDR3 DNA follows: TGTGCCAGCCGCGGGGGGGCCTGGAGTGAGACCCAGTACTTC. Protein product: CASRGGAWSETQYF.

This clone has just one count. This chain links TRBV15 with TRBJ2-1; D gene uncertain. This CDR3 spans 16 amino acids. CDR1 is LNHNV, CDR2 YYDKDF, per germline (reference sequence). The V and J ends lost 0 bases and 0 bases respectively, with 9 bases between them. CDR3 DNA sequence: TGTGCCACCAGCAGAGATCCAGCGAGCTCCTACAATGAGCAGTTCTTC. This gives the protein CATSRDPASSYNEQFF.

The chain is built from TRBV6-4 and TRBJ1-5; D is uncertain. The V end was cut by 3 bases, the J end by 7 bases, with 13 bases between. Germline V gene lookup returns CDR1 MRHNA and CDR2 SNTAGT. This CDR3 is 14 amino acids long. CDR3 sequence reads: CASSEGAGRQPQHF. The CDR3 DNA follows: TGTGCCAGCAGTGAGGGAGCCGGAAGACAGCCCCAGCATTTT.

As to this clone: One end of the junction varies from germline; a read error may be responsible. This chain uses TRBV30 with TRBJ2-1; 9 bases map to TRBD1. Germline loops: CDR1 GTSNPN, CDR2 SVGIG (reference sequence). The CDR3 spans 12 residues. The CDR3 nucleotides read TGTGCCTGGAGTGTAGGGGACAGGGAAGGAGTCTTC. Translation: CAWSVGDREGVF.

This chain connects TRBV7-9 to TRBJ1-3; no clear D gene. The CDR3 is 16 residues long. The germline CDR1 and CDR2 sequences are SEHNR and FQNEAQ (reference sequence). V was pared by 2 bases and J by 0 bases, with 11 bases between. The CDR3 loop is CASSLFRQGSGNTIYF. Here the CDR3 DNA reads TGTGCCAGCAGCTTATTTAGACAAGGCTCTGGAAACACCATATATTTT. Supplemented by reference TRBV7-9 and TRBJ1-3, the full variable domain reads DTGVSQNPRHKITKRGQNVTFRCDPISEHNRLYWYRQTLGQGPEFLTYFQNEAQLEKSRLLSDRFSAERPKGSFSTLEIQRTEQGDSAMYLCASSLFRQGSGNTIYFGEGSWLTVV.

The chain links TRBV7-2 to TRBJ2-1, with D possibly TRBD1 on 6 matching bases. This CDR3 has 13 amino acids. V was trimmed by 4 bases and J by 12 bases, leaving 16 bases between them. The germline V gene has CDR1 SGHTA and CDR2 FQGNSA. CDR3 sequence reads: CASSSRDTDGQFF. The CDR3 region has the DNA TGTGCCAGCAGCTCCCGGGACACGGATGGGCAGTTCTTC.

The V call is TRBV30, the J call TRBJ1-2; 7 bases match TRBD1. The J segment lost 4 bases and the V segment lost 3 bases, leaving 11 bases of the junction unmatched. Germline V gene sequence: CDR1 GTSNPN, CDR2 SVGIG (reference sequence). CDR3 size: 15 residues. The CDR3: CAWRPYPGQAYGYTF. CDR3 DNA: TGTGCCTGGAGACCTTACCCCGGACAGGCCTATGGCTACACCTTC.

The chain is built from TRBV12-5 and TRBJ2-2, with unresolved D. CDR1 is LGHNT, CDR2 FRNRAP, per germline. The CDR3 covers 12 residues. The V end lost 5 bases, the J end lost 7 bases, and 8 bases lay between the germline ends. DNA of the CDR3: TGTGCTAGTGGTCAGCAGGACGGGGAGCTGTTTTTT. Protein: CASGQQDGELFF.